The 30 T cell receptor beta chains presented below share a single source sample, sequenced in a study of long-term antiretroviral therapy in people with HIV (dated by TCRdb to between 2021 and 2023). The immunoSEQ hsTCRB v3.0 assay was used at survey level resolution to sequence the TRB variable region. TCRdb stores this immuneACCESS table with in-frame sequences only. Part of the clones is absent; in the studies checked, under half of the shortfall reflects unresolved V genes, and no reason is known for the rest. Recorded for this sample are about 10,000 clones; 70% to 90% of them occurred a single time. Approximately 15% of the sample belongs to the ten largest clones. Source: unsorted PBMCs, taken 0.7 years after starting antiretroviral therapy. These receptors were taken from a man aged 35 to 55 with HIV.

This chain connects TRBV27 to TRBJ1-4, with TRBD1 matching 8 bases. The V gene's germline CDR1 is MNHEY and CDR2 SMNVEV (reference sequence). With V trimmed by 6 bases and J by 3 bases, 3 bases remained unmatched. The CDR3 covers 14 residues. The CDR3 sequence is CASRTQGANEKLFF. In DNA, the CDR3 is TGTGCCAGCAGGACACAGGGGGCTAATGAAAAACTGTTTTTT.

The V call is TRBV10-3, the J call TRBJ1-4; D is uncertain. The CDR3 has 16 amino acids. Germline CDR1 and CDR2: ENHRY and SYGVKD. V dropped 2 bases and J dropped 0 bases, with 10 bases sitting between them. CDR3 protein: CAISERPPATNEKLFF. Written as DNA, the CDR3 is TGTGCCATCAGTGAGCGGCCTCCTGCAACTAATGAAAAACTGTTTTTT.

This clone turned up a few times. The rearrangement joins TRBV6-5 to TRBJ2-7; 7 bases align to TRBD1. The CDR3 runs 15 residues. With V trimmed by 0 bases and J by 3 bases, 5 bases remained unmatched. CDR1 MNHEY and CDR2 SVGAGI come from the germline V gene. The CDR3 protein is CASSYSGQVSYEQYF. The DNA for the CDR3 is TGTGCCAGCAGTTACTCCGGACAGGTTAGCTACGAGCAGTACTTC.

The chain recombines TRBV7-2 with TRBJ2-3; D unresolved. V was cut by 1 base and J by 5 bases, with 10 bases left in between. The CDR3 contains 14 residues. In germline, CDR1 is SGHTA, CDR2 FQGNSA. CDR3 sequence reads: CASSLGPVLDTQYF. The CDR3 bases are TGTGCCAGCAGCTTAGGGCCAGTATTAGATACGCAGTATTTT.

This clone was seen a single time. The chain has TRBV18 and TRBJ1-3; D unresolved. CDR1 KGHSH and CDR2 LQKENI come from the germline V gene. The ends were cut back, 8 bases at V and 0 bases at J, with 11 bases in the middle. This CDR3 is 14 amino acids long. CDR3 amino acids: CASAKLRSGNTIYF. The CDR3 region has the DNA TGTGCCAGCGCAAAACTACGCTCTGGAAACACCATATATTTT.

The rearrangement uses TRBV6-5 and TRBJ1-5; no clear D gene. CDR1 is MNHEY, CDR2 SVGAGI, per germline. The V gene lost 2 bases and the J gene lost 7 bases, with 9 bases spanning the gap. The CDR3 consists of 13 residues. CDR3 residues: CASSYPGSQPQHF. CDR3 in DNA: TGTGCCAGCAGTTACCCCGGCTCCCAGCCCCAGCATTTT.

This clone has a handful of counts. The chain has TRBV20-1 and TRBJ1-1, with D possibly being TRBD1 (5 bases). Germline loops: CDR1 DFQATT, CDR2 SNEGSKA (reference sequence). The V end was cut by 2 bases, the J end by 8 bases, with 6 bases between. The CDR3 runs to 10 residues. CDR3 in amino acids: CSARQGEAFF. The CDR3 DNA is TGCAGTGCTAGACAGGGCGAAGCTTTCTTT.

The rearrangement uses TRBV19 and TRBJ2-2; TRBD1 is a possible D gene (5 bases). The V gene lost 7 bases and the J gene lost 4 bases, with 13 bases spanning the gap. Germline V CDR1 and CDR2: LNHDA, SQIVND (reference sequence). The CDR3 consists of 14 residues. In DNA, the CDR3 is TGTGCCAGTAAACTCCAGGGATCCACCGGGGAGCTGTTTTTT. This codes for CASKLQGSTGELFF.

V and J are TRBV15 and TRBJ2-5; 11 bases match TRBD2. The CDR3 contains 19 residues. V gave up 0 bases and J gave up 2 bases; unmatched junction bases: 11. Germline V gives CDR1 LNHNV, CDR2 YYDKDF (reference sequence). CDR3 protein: CATSRDLAASGGFQETQYF. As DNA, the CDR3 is TGTGCCACCAGCAGAGATTTGGCGGCTAGCGGGGGGTTTCAAGAGACCCAGTACTTC. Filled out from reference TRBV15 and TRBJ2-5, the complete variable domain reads DAMVIQNPRYQVTQFGKPVTLSCSQTLNHNVMYWYQQKSSQAPKLLFHYYDKDFNNEADTPDNFQSRRPNTSFCFLDIRSPGLGDTAMYLCATSRDLAASGGFQETQYFGPGTRLLVL.

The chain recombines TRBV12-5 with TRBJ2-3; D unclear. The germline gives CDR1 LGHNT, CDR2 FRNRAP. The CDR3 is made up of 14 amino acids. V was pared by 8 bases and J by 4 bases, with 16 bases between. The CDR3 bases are TGTGCTAGTTCTTACAGCCAGGTAGCAGATACGCAGTATTTT. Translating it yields CASSYSQVADTQYF.

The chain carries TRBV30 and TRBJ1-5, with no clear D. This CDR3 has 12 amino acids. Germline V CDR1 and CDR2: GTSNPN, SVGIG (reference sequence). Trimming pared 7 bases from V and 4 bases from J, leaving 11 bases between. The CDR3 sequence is CAYDFYNQPQHF. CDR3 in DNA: TGTGCCTACGATTTTTATAATCAGCCCCAGCATTTT.

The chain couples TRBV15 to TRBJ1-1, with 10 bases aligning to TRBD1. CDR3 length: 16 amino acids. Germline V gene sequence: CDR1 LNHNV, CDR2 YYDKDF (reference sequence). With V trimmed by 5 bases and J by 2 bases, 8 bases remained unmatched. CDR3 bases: TGTGCCACCAGCCCGGACAGGGGGGCTGGAAACACTGAAGCTTTCTTT. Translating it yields CATSPDRGAGNTEAFF.

The CDR3 sequence: CAWSVPSGATGELFF. CDR3 DNA: TGTGCCTGGAGTGTACCTAGCGGGGCGACCGGGGAGCTGTTTTTT. The genes are TRBV30 and TRBJ2-2; 9 bases match TRBD2. The V gene's germline CDR1 is GTSNPN and CDR2 SVGIG (reference sequence). This CDR3 contains 15 residues. V was clipped by 0 bases and J by 5 bases; unmatched bases: 4.

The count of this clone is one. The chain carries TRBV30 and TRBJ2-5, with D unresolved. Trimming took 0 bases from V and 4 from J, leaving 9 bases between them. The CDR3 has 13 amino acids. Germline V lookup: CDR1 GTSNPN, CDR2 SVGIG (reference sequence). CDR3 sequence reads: CAWSVELSETQYF. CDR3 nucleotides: TGTGCCTGGAGTGTAGAACTATCAGAGACCCAGTACTTC.

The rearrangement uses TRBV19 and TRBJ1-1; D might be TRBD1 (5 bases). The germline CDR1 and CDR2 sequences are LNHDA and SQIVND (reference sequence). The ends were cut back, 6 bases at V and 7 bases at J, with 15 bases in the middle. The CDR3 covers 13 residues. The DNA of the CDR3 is TGTGCCAGTAGCCTAAAGGCAGGGTATGAAGCTTTCTTT. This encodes CASSLKAGYEAFF.

CDR3 region: CASSPNGPGLANEQFF. The CDR3 region has the DNA TGCGCCAGCAGCCCCAATGGGCCGGGACTGGCTAATGAGCAGTTCTTC. The V and J genes are TRBV5-1 and TRBJ2-1, with a possible D match to TRBD2 (6 bases). The V end lost 4 bases, the J end lost 7 bases, and 21 bases lay between the germline ends. Germline V CDR1 and CDR2: SGHRS, YFSETQ. The CDR3 runs 16 residues. Using reference TRBV5-1 and TRBJ2-1 for the parts outside the CDR3, the full variable domain is KAGVTQTPRYLIKTRGQQVTLSCSPISGHRSVSWYQQTPGQGLQFLFEYFSETQRNKGNFPGRFSGRQFSNSRSEMNVSTLELGDSALYLCASSPNGPGLANEQFFGPGTRLTVL.

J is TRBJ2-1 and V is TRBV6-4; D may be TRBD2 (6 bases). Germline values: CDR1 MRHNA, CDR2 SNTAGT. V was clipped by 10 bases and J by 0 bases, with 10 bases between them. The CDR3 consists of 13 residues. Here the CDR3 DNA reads TGTGCCACTTCTAGCGACTCCTACAATGAGCAGTTCTTC. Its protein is CATSSDSYNEQFF.

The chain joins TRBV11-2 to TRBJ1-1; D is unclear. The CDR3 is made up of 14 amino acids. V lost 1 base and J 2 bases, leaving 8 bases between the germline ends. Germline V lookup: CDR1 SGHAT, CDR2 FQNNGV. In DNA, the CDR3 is TGTGCCAGCAGCTTAGGGCAGATTAACACTGAAGCTTTCTTT. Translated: CASSLGQINTEAFF.

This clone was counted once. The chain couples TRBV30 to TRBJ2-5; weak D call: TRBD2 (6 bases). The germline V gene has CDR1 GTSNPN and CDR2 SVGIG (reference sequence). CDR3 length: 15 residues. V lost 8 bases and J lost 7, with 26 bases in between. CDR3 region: CAAMEGWGSGGTQYF. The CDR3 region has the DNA TGTGCCGCCATGGAGGGGTGGGGGAGCGGAGGGACCCAGTACTTC.

CDR3 region: CATSRDPQETQYF. The CDR3 bases are TGTGCCACCAGCAGAGATCCACAAGAGACCCAGTACTTC. The chain carries TRBV15 and TRBJ2-5; D is uncertain. CDR3 length equals 13 residues. Trimming cost V 0 bases and J 2 bases, with 4 bases left between them. CDR1 is LNHNV, CDR2 YYDKDF, per germline (reference sequence).

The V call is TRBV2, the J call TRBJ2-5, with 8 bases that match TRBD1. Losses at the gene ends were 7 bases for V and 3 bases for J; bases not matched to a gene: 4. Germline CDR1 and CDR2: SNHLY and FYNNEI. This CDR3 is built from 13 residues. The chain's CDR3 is CASIGQGKETQYF. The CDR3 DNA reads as TGTGCCAGCATAGGACAGGGAAAAGAGACCCAGTACTTC.

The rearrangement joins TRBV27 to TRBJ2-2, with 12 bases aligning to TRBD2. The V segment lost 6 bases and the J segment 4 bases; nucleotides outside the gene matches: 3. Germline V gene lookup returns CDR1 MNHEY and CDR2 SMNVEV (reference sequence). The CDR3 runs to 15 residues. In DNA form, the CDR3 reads TGTGCCAGCAGGGAACTAGCGGGAGGCACCGGGGAGCTGTTTTTT. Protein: CASRELAGGTGELFF.

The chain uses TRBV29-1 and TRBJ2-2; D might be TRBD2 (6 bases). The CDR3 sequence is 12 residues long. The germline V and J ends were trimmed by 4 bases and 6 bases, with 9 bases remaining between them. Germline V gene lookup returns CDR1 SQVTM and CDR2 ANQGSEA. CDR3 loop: CSVVRGSGELFF. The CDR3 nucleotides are TGCAGCGTTGTTCGGGGGTCCGGGGAGCTGTTTTTT.

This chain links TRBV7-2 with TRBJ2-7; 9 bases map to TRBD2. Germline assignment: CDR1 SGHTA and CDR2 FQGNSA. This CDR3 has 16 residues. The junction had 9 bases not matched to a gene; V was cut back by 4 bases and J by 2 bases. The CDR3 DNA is TGTGCCAGCAGCTATGAGGCGGCTAGCGGGACCTACGAGCAGTACTTC. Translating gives CASSYEAASGTYEQYF. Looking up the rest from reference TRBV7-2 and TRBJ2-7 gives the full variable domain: GAGVSQSPSNKVTEKGKDVELRCDPISGHTALYWYRQSLGQGLEFLIYFQGNSAPDKSGLPSDRFSAERTGGSVSTLTIQRTQQEDSAVYLCASSYEAASGTYEQYFGPGTRLTVT.

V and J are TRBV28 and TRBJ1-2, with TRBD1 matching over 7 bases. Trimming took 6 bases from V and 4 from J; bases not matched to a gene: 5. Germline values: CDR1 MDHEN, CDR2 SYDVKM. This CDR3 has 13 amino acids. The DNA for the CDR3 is TGTGCCAGCAGCCGGACAGGTGGCTATGGCTACACCTTC. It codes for CASSRTGGYGYTF.

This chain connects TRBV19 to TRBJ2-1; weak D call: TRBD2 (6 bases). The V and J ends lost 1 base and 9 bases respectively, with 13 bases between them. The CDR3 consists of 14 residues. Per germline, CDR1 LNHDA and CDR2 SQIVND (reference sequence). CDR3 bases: TGTGCCAGTAGTATAGGGGGCGGGATGGGTGAGCAGTTCTTC. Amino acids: CASSIGGGMGEQFF. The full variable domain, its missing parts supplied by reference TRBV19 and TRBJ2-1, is DGGITQSPKYLFRKEGQNVTLSCEQNLNHDAMYWYRQDPGQGLRLIYYSQIVNDFQKGDIAEGYSVSREKKESFPLTVTSAQKNPTAFYLCASSIGGGMGEQFFGPGTRLTVL.

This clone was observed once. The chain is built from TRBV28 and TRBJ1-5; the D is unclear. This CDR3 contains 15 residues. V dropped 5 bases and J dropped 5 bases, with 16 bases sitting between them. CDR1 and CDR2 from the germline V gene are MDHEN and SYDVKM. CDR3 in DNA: TGTGCCAGCAGTAGTGGGCAGGAGTGGGATCAGCCCCAGCATTTT. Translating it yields CASSSGQEWDQPQHF.

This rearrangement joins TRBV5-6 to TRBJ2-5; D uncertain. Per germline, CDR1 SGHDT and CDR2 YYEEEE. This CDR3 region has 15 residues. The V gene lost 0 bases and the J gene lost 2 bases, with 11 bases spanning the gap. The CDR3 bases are TGTGCCAGCAGCTTGGTGGGGATGGGACAAGAGACCCAGTACTTC. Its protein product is CASSLVGMGQETQYF.

Here the CDR3 DNA reads TGTGCCAGCAGCGTGGGGGCAGGGGTCTACAATGAGCAGTTCTTC. It yields the protein CASSVGAGVYNEQFF. This chain uses TRBV9 with TRBJ2-1, with a weak D call TRBD1 (6 bases). Germline assignment: CDR1 SGDLS and CDR2 YYNGEE. Deletions cut 2 bases from V and 3 bases from J, with 12 bases between. This CDR3 comprises 15 residues.

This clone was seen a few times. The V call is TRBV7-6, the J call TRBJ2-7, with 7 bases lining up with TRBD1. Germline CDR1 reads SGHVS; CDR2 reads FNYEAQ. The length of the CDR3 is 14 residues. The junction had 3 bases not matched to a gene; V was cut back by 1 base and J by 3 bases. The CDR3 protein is CASSLGSGGYEQYF. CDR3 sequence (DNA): TGTGCCAGCAGCTTAGGTTCAGGGGGCTACGAGCAGTACTTC.